The sequence of this T cell receptor (beta chain) was determined in a study of Graves' ophthalmopathy and Graves' hyperthyroidism. Study observations and caveats: Blood contained most expanded thyroid clonotypes exceeding 0.001 frequency.

Points on this clonotype: What it binds is unknown.

Certain patients were not enrolled. These were patients with other autoimmune diseases, uncontrolled infections, pregnancy or lactation. CDR3 length equals 14 residues. Trimming pared 4 bases from V and 1 base from J, leaving 10 bases between. The study amplified TCR beta CDR3 regions using RNA transcripts. After a first-round RT-PCR with HTBI primers, a second-round multiplex PCR was run. From the multiplex PCR reads, TCRdb called clonotypes with MiXCR, one entry per CDR3 protein. Counted here are about 740,000 distinct CDR3 sequences, 35% to 50% occurring once; the ten biggest clones make up approximately 46%.

Sequencing was carried out using peripheral blood. The chain carries TRBV12-3 or TRBV12-4 and TRBJ2-5; D call uncertain. This receptor was obtained from an adult man with Graves' ophthalmopathy. This chain's CDR3 is CASSSLHSQETQYF. CDR3 sequence (DNA): TGTGCCAGCAGTTCCCTCCACAGCCAAGAGACCCAGTACTTC.